Below are 28 T cell receptor beta chains sequenced from a single sample in a study of blood T cell repertoires in COVID-19. TCRdb's table, derived via immunoSEQ multiplex PCR, lists solely in-frame clones and lacks some. The repertoire holds approximately 160,000 clones, with roughly 90% as singletons. The sample comprised peripheral blood. The receptors shown here come from a middle-aged man with acute or convalescent COVID-19.

The chain links TRBV6-2 or TRBV6-3 to TRBJ2-7, with 7 bases fitting TRBD1. Per germline, CDR1 MNHEY and CDR2 SVGEGT. The CDR3 contains 12 residues. V dropped 6 bases and J dropped 6; count of bases not matched to a gene: 5. The CDR3 DNA sequence: TGTGCCAGCAGGCCTGACAGGGCCGAGCAGTACTTC. Its translation is CASRPDRAEQYF.

The CDR3 loop reads CASRPTAGLAGTQYF. CDR3 DNA sequence: TGTGCCAGCAGACCCACCGCGGGACTAGCAGGCACGCAGTATTTT. The chain joins TRBV2 to TRBJ2-3; 9 bases are shared with TRBD2. This CDR3 region has 15 residues. Per germline, CDR1 SNHLY and CDR2 FYNNEI. The V and J ends lost 6 bases and 9 bases, in that order; junction bases with no gene match: 13.

The gene calls are TRBV3-1 (or the pseudogene TRBV3-2) and TRBJ2-6; 10 bases align to TRBD2. Germline values: CDR1 LGHDT, CDR2 YNNKEL (reference sequence). V lost 4 bases, J lost 1 base, and 10 bases stayed unmatched. This CDR3 has 19 residues. DNA of the CDR3: TGTGCCAGCAGCCCCGGGCCAGCGGGGGGGCGGTCTGGGGCCAACGTCCTGACTTTC. Translated: CASSPGPAGGRSGANVLTF.

The chain carries TRBV6-5 and TRBJ1-3; D gene unclear. Trimming removed 2 bases at V and 2 bases at J, with 10 bases between. Germline CDR1 and CDR2: MNHEY and SVGAGI. This CDR3 has 15 amino acids. Written as DNA, the CDR3 is TGTGCCAGCAGTTACAGTACACAAACTGGAAACACCATATATTTT. It codes for CASSYSTQTGNTIYF.

The J gene is TRBJ2-7, the V gene TRBV7-2; 9 bases agree with TRBD2. The germline V gene has CDR1 SGHTA and CDR2 FQGNSA. This CDR3 region has 13 residues. V gave up 1 base and J gave up 7 bases; unmatched junction bases: 2. CDR3: CASSLESGGEQYF. The CDR3 bases are TGTGCCAGCAGCTTAGAAAGCGGGGGGGAGCAGTACTTC.

CDR3 DNA sequence: TGTGCCAGCAGCTCCGTAGCAACTAATGAAAAACTGTTTTTT. Its translation is CASSSVATNEKLFF. V is TRBV3-1 (or the pseudogene TRBV3-2) and J is TRBJ1-4, with no clear D. The ends were cut back, 5 bases at V and 0 bases at J, with 7 bases in the middle. The CDR3 length is 14 residues. CDR1 and CDR2 from the germline V gene are LGHDT and YNNKEL (reference sequence).

This clone showed up just once. This sequence joins TRBV5-1 and TRBJ2-5, with D possibly being TRBD2 (6 bases). This CDR3 is 15 amino acids long. V was cut by 0 bases and J by 5 bases, with 14 bases left in between. From germline, CDR1 is SGHRS and CDR2 YFSETQ. The CDR3 DNA is TGCGCCAGCAGCTTGGACGGCAGTGGGGGGGAGACCCAGTACTTC. Amino acids: CASSLDGSGGETQYF. Combining the CDR3 with reference TRBV5-1 and TRBJ2-5 gives the whole variable domain KAGVTQTPRYLIKTRGQQVTLSCSPISGHRSVSWYQQTPGQGLQFLFEYFSETQRNKGNFPGRFSGRQFSNSRSEMNVSTLELGDSALYLCASSLDGSGGETQYFGPGTRLLVL.

This chain uses TRBV28 with TRBJ1-1, with a weak D call TRBD1 (6 bases). V lost 1 base to trimming and J lost 2 bases, with 17 bases between them. The CDR3 has 17 residues. Germline V gives CDR1 MDHEN, CDR2 SYDVKM. CDR3 DNA sequence: TGTGCCAGCAGTTTATCCCCCTCCGACAGGAGAAACACTGAAGCTTTCTTT. This sequence encodes CASSLSPSDRRNTEAFF. Full variable domain (outside the CDR3, taken from reference TRBV28 and TRBJ1-1): DVKVTQSSRYLVKRTGEKVFLECVQDMDHENMFWYRQDPGLGLRLIYFSYDVKMKEKGDIPEGYSVSREKKERFSLILESASTNQTSMYLCASSLSPSDRRNTEAFFGQGTRLTVV.

This chain connects TRBV10-3 to TRBJ1-5; D is unclear. V gave up 2 bases and J gave up 6 bases, with 8 bases separating them. The V gene's germline CDR1 is ENHRY and CDR2 SYGVKD. The CDR3 consists of 13 residues. This chain's CDR3 is CAISEESSQPQHF. The CDR3 DNA is TGTGCCATCAGTGAGGAGAGTAGTCAGCCCCAGCATTTT.

The chain uses TRBV11-2 and TRBJ1-4; 7 bases match TRBD1. Germline assignment: CDR1 SGHAT and CDR2 FQNNGV. The V gene end was trimmed by 3 bases and the J gene end by 8 bases; junction bases not matched to a gene: 6. The CDR3 is 14 residues long. The CDR3 DNA reads TGTGCCAGCAGCTTTGGGACAGTACGCGAAAAACTGTTTTTT. This gives the protein CASSFGTVREKLFF.

This chain's CDR3 is CASSARGVGTDTQYF. The CDR3 bases are TGTGCCAGCAGCGCCAGGGGAGTGGGCACAGATACGCAGTATTTT. V is TRBV7-9 and J is TRBJ2-3; D possibly corresponds to TRBD1 (6 bases). V lost 5 bases and J 1 base, leaving 13 bases between the germline ends. The germline CDR1 and CDR2 sequences are SEHNR and FQNEAQ (reference sequence). CDR3 size: 15 residues.

Only one count was recorded for this clone. The chain joins TRBV4-1 to TRBJ1-1; D perhaps matches TRBD1 (5 bases). Trimming cost V 4 bases and J 4 bases, with 22 bases left between them. CDR3 length: 17 residues. CDR1 is MGHRA and CDR2 is YSYEKL in the germline V gene. The CDR3 DNA is TGCGCCAGCAGCCCAGGCCACGGACCCAAAGGGGCCACTGAAGCTTTCTTT. This sequence encodes CASSPGHGPKGATEAFF.

The CDR3 sequence is CASSPPSGTSGIQETQYF. DNA of the CDR3: TGTGCCAGCTCACCACCTAGTGGGACTAGCGGGATCCAAGAGACCCAGTACTTC. The chain couples TRBV18 to TRBJ2-5, with TRBD2 matching 13 bases. The CDR3 contains 18 residues. Germline CDR1 is KGHSH and CDR2 is LQKENI. Unmatched junction bases numbered 5, after V lost 0 bases and J lost 1 base.

The V call is TRBV3-1 (or the pseudogene TRBV3-2), the J call TRBJ1-6; 7 positions match TRBD1. V lost 4 bases and J lost 6; bases outside the gene matches: 3. Germline lookup yields CDR1 LGHDT and CDR2 YNNKEL (reference sequence). This CDR3 comprises 14 residues. CDR3 coding DNA: TGTGCCAGCAGCCCCAGGGGGAGTAATTCACCCCTCCACTTT. Its translation is CASSPRGSNSPLHF.

This clone was picked up a small number of times. V usage is TRBV5-8 and J usage is TRBJ2-2; 7 bases are shared with TRBD1. The V gene end was trimmed by 2 bases and the J gene end by 3 bases; junction bases not matched to a gene: 7. The germline V gene has CDR1 SGHTS and CDR2 YDEGEE. This CDR3 contains 16 residues. CDR3 region: CASSFPATGYTGELFF. The CDR3 DNA follows: TGTGCCAGCAGCTTTCCGGCGACAGGGTACACCGGGGAGCTGTTTTTT.

The V call is TRBV6-6, the J call TRBJ1-1; 9 nucleotides match TRBD1. The germline gives CDR1 MNHNY, CDR2 SVGAGI (reference sequence). V shed 6 bases and J 6 bases; nucleotides not matched to a gene: 5. The CDR3 runs 13 residues. The CDR3 DNA is TGTGCCAGCAGGACAGGGGGGAGGGCTGAAGCTTTCTTT. Translating it yields CASRTGGRAEAFF.

The rearrangement links TRBV11-2 to TRBJ1-2; 9 nucleotides agree with TRBD1. The CDR3 runs to 18 residues. The germline CDR1 and CDR2 sequences are SGHAT and FQNNGV. After removal of 3 bases from V and 1 base from J, the junction contained 12 bases not matched to a gene. The CDR3 reads CASSFSPPGQGFNYGYTF. The DNA for the CDR3 is TGTGCCAGCAGCTTTTCCCCGCCGGGACAGGGATTTAACTATGGCTACACCTTC.

The chain employs TRBV29-1 and TRBJ1-2; D might be TRBD1 (6 bases). This CDR3 contains 14 residues. The ends were cut back, 6 bases at V and 0 bases at J, with 14 bases in the middle. Germline V gene sequence: CDR1 SQVTM, CDR2 ANQGSEA. Here the CDR3 DNA reads TGCAGCGTGGGGGGGACACCATCTAACTATGGCTACACCTTC. Translating it yields CSVGGTPSNYGYTF.

The genes are TRBV3-1 (or the pseudogene TRBV3-2) and TRBJ1-1; D possibly corresponds to TRBD1 (5 bases). This CDR3 is 14 amino acids long. Germline CDR1 reads LGHDT; CDR2 reads YNNKEL (reference sequence). V gave up 4 bases and J gave up 0 bases, with 9 bases separating them. DNA of the CDR3: TGTGCCAGCAGCCTAGCAGGGTTGAACACTGAAGCTTTCTTT. Protein product: CASSLAGLNTEAFF.

The J gene is TRBJ2-1, the V gene TRBV19; 10 bases fit TRBD2. The CDR3 covers 17 residues. CDR1 is LNHDA and CDR2 is SQIVND in the germline V gene (reference sequence). V shed 3 bases, J shed 7 bases, and the junction held 12 bases outside the gene matches. The CDR3 DNA reads as TGTGCCAGTAGTATCACTAGCGGGATCGCCATGTCAAATGAGCAGTTCTTC. Protein: CASSITSGIAMSNEQFF.

The gene calls are TRBV6-5 and TRBJ1-4, with D possibly TRBD1 on 5 matching bases. The germline V and J ends were trimmed by 0 bases and 7 bases, with 9 bases remaining between them. This CDR3 spans 14 amino acids. Germline V gives CDR1 MNHEY, CDR2 SVGAGI. The CDR3 loop reads CASSYSGRGEKLFF. The CDR3 nucleotides read TGTGCCAGCAGTTACTCAGGGAGGGGTGAAAAACTGTTTTTT.

CDR3 region: CASSETAYGYTF. The CDR3 nucleotides read TGTGCCAGCAGTGAGACAGCCTATGGCTACACCTTC. The chain couples TRBV6-2 or TRBV6-3 to TRBJ1-2; D might be TRBD1 (5 bases). V was cut by 5 bases and J by 4 bases, with 8 bases left in between. Germline CDR1 is MNHEY and CDR2 is SVGEGT. The CDR3 is 12 residues long.

This rearrangement joins TRBV5-6 to TRBJ1-2, with unresolved D. Germline-derived CDR1 and CDR2 are SGHDT and YYEEEE. The CDR3 totals 15 residues. Trimming took 1 base from V and 3 from J, leaving 13 bases between them. DNA of the CDR3: TGTGCCAGCAGCTTGACGCTTCCGGAGGACTATGGCTACACCTTC. This gives the protein CASSLTLPEDYGYTF.

This clone was counted a single time. V usage is TRBV11-2 and J usage is TRBJ1-2; TRBD1 agrees at 8 bases. The V segment lost 5 bases and the J segment 3 bases; nucleotides outside the gene matches: 11. CDR1 and CDR2 (germline): SGHAT, FQNNGV. The CDR3 has 16 amino acids. The CDR3 spells CASSGGTGDFDYGYTF. The CDR3 DNA sequence: TGTGCCAGCAGCGGCGGGACAGGAGACTTCGACTATGGCTACACCTTC.

J is TRBJ2-2 and V is TRBV7-3; D might be TRBD2 (5 bases). Germline V gene sequence: CDR1 SGHTA, CDR2 FQGTGA. The CDR3 sequence is 14 residues long. V was pared by 4 bases and J by 1 base, with 7 bases between. The CDR3 DNA is TGTGCCAGCAGCTCCGGGATGAACACCGGGGAGCTGTTTTTT. It is translated as CASSSGMNTGELFF.

This chain uses TRBV28 with TRBJ1-2; D unclear. The CDR3 consists of 12 residues. V gave up 7 bases and J gave up 5 bases, with 11 bases separating them. Germline CDR1 is MDHEN and CDR2 is SYDVKM. The CDR3 sequence is CASTQALYGYTF. DNA for the CDR3: TGTGCCAGCACCCAGGCCCTATATGGCTACACCTTC.

The CDR3 DNA is TGTGCCAGCAGCTTATCCCTCGACACCCACTCCTACAATGAGCAGTTCTTC. Translated: CASSLSLDTHSYNEQFF. V gene TRBV7-9 combines with J gene TRBJ2-1, with D unresolved. The CDR3 runs 17 residues. Germline V lookup: CDR1 SEHNR, CDR2 FQNEAQ (reference sequence). The V end lost 2 bases, the J end lost 0 bases, and 14 bases lay between the germline ends.

The chain is built from TRBV7-2 and TRBJ1-4, with TRBD1 identical over 8 bases. V lost 8 bases to trimming and J lost 6 bases; unmatched junction nucleotides: 5. In germline, CDR1 is SGHTA, CDR2 FQGNSA. CDR3 size: 13 residues. The CDR3 DNA follows: TGTGCCAGCGGACAGGGTAATGATGAAAAACTGTTTTTT. This gives the protein CASGQGNDEKLFF.